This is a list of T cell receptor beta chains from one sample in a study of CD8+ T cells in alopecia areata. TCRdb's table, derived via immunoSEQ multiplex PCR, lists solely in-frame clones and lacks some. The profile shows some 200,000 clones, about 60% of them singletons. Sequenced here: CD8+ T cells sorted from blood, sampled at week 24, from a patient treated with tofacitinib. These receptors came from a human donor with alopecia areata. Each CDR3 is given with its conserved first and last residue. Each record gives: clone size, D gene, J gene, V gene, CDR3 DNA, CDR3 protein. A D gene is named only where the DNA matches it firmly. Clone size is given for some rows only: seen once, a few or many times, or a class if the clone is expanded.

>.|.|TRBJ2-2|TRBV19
TGTGCCAGTAGTATCCGGCAGGGGCACACCGGGGAGCTGTTTTTT
CASSIRQGHTGELFF
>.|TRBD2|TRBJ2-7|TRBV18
TGTGCCAGCTCACCGCGACTAGCGGGGGGCAACGAGCAGTACTTC
CASSPRLAGGNEQYF
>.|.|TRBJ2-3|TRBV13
TGTGCCAGCAGCGAGCCTAGCACAGATACGCAGTATTTT
CASSEPSTDTQYF
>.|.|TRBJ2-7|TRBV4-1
TGCGCCAGCAGCCAAGATTATGACAGAAACTACGAGCAGTACTTC
CASSQDYDRNYEQYF
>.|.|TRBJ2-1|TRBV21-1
TGTGCCAGCAGCAAAGCCCGGACAGGGGACAATGAGCAGTTCTTC
CASSKARTGDNEQFF
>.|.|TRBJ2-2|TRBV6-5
TGTGCCAGCAGTTACTCGCAGGGGACCGGGGAGCTGTTTTTT
CASSYSQGTGELFF
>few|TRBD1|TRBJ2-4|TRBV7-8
TGTGCCAGCAGCCCGCGACAGGGTCCGGACATTCAGTACTTC
CASSPRQGPDIQYF
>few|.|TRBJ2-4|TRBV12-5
TGTGCTAGTGGTTTGGTACCCTCCCTGGCAGGCCAGCTAGCCAAAAACATTCAGTACTTC
CASGLVPSLAGQLAKNIQYF
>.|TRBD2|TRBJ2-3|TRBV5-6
TGTGCCAGCAGCGATGCTAGCGGGGGGGTTTTCGATACGCAGTATTTT
CASSDASGGVFDTQYF
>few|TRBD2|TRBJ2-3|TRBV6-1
TGTGCCAGCAGTGAGATCGGGGGGGGTACAGATACGCAGTATTTT
CASSEIGGGTDTQYF
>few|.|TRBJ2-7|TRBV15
TGTGCCACCAGCAGAGATAAGGCGTTATCCTACGAGCAGTACTTC
CATSRDKALSYEQYF
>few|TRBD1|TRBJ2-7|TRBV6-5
TGTGCCAGCAGTACAGGACAGGGCTCCTACGAGCAGTACTTC
CASSTGQGSYEQYF
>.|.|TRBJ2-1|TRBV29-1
TGCAGCGTTAATCCCGTAAGGTCCTACAATGAGCAGTTCTTC
CSVNPVRSYNEQFF
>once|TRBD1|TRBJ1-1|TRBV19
TGTGCCAGTAGTATAGAGGCAGGGGGAGGGAACACTGAAGCTTTCTTT
CASSIEAGGGNTEAFF
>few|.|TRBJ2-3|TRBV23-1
TGCGCCAGCACCAGGGTGCTTTATTCTCCCCGAGGCGTAGATACGCAGTATTTT
CASTRVLYSPRGVDTQYF
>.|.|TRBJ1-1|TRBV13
TGTGCCAGCAGCTTAGGCCTAGCGATGAACACTGAAGCTTTCTTT
CASSLGLAMNTEAFF
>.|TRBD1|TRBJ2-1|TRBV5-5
TGTGCCAGCAGCCCCGGGACAGGGGCCTACAATGAGCAGTTCTTC
CASSPGTGAYNEQFF
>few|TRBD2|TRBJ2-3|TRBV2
TGTGCCAGCAGTGAAGCGCTAGCGGGGCACACAGATACGCAGTATTTT
CASSEALAGHTDTQYF
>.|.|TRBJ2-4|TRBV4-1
TGCGCCAGCAGCCAAGGGGACGCCGGACCGGATCAGTACTTC
CASSQGDAGPDQYF
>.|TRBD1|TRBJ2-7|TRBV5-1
TGCGCCAGCAGCTTGGGTGCCGGGACAGGGACCTACGAGCAGTACTTC
CASSLGAGTGTYEQYF
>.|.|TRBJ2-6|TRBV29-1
TGCAGCGTTGAGGAGTGGCTCTCTGGGGCCAACGTCCTGACTTTC
CSVEEWLSGANVLTF
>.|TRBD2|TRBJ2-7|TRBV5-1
TGCGCCAGCAGCTGGGAGGGAGCAGTCTACGAGCAGTACTTC
CASSWEGAVYEQYF
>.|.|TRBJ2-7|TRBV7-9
TGTGCCAGCAGCCCCGAAGTCGGCGAGCAGTACTTC
CASSPEVGEQYF
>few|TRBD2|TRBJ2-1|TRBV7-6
TGTGCCAGCAGCTTGTCAGCGGGGGGCTTGAATGAGCAGTTCTTC
CASSLSAGGLNEQFF
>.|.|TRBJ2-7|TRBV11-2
TGTGCCAGCAGCTGGGGGGGCTCATACGAGCAGTACTTC
CASSWGGSYEQYF